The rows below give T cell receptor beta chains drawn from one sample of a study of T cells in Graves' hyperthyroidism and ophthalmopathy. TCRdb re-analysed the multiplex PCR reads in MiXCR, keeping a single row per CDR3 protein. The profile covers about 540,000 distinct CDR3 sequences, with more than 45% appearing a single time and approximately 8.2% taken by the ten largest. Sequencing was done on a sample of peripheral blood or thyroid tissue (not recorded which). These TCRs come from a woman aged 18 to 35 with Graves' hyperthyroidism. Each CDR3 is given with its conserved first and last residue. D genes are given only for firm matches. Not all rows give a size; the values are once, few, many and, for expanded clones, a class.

CDR3aa: CAGSEAGEQYF
CDR3nt: TGTGCCGGCAGTGAAGCGGGGGAGCAGTACTTC
j_gene: TRBJ2-7
v_gene: TRBV2
abundance: few
d_gene: TRBD2

CDR3aa: CASSSLGQGVETQYF
CDR3nt: TGTGCCAGCAGTTCGTTAGGACAGGGAGTAGAGACCCAGTACTTC
j_gene: TRBJ2-5
v_gene: TRBV24-1
abundance: NA
d_gene: TRBD1

CDR3aa: CASSSPGGLETQYF
CDR3nt: TGTGCCAGCAGCTCCCCAGGAGGGTTGGAGACCCAGTACTTC
j_gene: TRBJ2-5
v_gene: TRBV7-9
abundance: few
d_gene: NA

CDR3aa: CSVEGGLAGEVGETQYF
CDR3nt: TGCAGCGTTGAAGGGGGACTAGCGGGAGAGGTCGGAGAGACCCAGTACTTC
j_gene: TRBJ2-5
v_gene: TRBV29-1
abundance: many
d_gene: TRBD2

CDR3aa: CASSQDRQNTEAFF
CDR3nt: TGCGCCAGCAGTCAAGACAGGCAGAACACTGAAGCTTTCTTT
j_gene: TRBJ1-1
v_gene: TRBV4-1
abundance: few
d_gene: NA

CDR3aa: CASRDRGGLHEQYF
CDR3nt: TGTGCCAGCAGGGACAGGGGGGGGTTGCACGAGCAGTACTTC
j_gene: TRBJ2-7
v_gene: TRBV2
abundance: NA
d_gene: TRBD1

CDR3aa: CASSESRSTDTQYF
CDR3nt: TGTGCCAGCAGTGAGTCCCGTAGCACAGATACGCAGTATTTT
j_gene: TRBJ2-3
v_gene: TRBV2
abundance: few
d_gene: NA

CDR3aa: CASSLFWAGQNNSPLHF
CDR3nt: TGTGCCAGCAGTTTATTTTGGGCAGGCCAAAATAATTCACCCCTCCACTTT
j_gene: TRBJ1-6
v_gene: TRBV7-8
abundance: once
d_gene: NA

CDR3aa: CSASRGGNYGYTF
CDR3nt: TGCAGTGCTAGTCGGGGAGGGAACTATGGCTACACCTTC
j_gene: TRBJ1-2
v_gene: TRBV20-1
abundance: many
d_gene: NA

CDR3aa: CASSVEGATEAFF
CDR3nt: TGTGCCAGCAGCGTAGAGGGGGCCACTGAAGCTTTCTTT
j_gene: TRBJ1-1
v_gene: TRBV9
abundance: many
d_gene: TRBD1

CDR3aa: CASSPRGIAGGYTF
CDR3nt: TGTGCCAGCAGCCCCCGGGGGATCGCGGGTGGCTACACCTTC
j_gene: TRBJ1-2
v_gene: TRBV7-8
abundance: many
d_gene: NA

CDR3aa: CASSFEGDTEAFF
CDR3nt: TGTGCCAGCAGCTTCGAGGGAGACACAGAAGCTTTCTTT
j_gene: TRBJ1-1
v_gene: TRBV7-6
abundance: once
d_gene: NA

CDR3aa: CASSPTTEDTEAFF
CDR3nt: TGTGCCAGCAGTCCTACGACAGAGGACACTGAAGCTTTCTTT
j_gene: TRBJ1-1
v_gene: TRBV7-9
abundance: many
d_gene: NA

CDR3aa: CASSLSGSPSSGANVLTF
CDR3nt: TGTGCCAGCAGCTTATCGGGCAGCCCCTCATCTGGGGCCAACGTCCTGACTTTC
j_gene: TRBJ2-6
v_gene: TRBV7-9
abundance: many
d_gene: NA

CDR3aa: CASSESPGLPQETQYF
CDR3nt: TGTGCCAGCAGTGAGTCCCCGGGGCTACCCCAAGAGACCCAGTACTTC
j_gene: TRBJ2-5
v_gene: TRBV2
abundance: NA
d_gene: NA

CDR3aa: CASSPGVHEQYF
CDR3nt: TGTGCCAGCAGCCCAGGGGTCCACGAGCAGTACTTC
j_gene: TRBJ2-7
v_gene: TRBV7-2
abundance: NA
d_gene: NA

CDR3aa: CAWNPGQGYQETQYF
CDR3nt: TGTGCCTGGAACCCGGGACAGGGGTACCAAGAGACCCAGTACTTC
j_gene: TRBJ2-5
v_gene: TRBV7-2
abundance: NA
d_gene: TRBD1

CDR3aa: CASSELSYEQYF
CDR3nt: TGTGCCAGCAGTGAATTGTCCTACGAGCAGTACTTC
j_gene: TRBJ2-7
v_gene: TRBV25-1
abundance: NA
d_gene: NA

CDR3aa: CSAHSLVVGELFF
CDR3nt: TGCAGTGCCCATTCGCTAGTTGTCGGGGAGCTGTTTTTT
j_gene: TRBJ2-2
v_gene: TRBV20-1
abundance: once
d_gene: NA

CDR3aa: CASSRETDYQETQYF
CDR3nt: TGTGCCAGCAGCCGGGAGACAGACTACCAAGAGACCCAGTACTTC
j_gene: TRBJ2-5
v_gene: TRBV12-3/TRBV12-4
abundance: NA
d_gene: NA

CDR3aa: CASTPRQGEQYF
CDR3nt: TGTGCCAGCACGCCGCGGCAGGGGGAGCAGTACTTC
j_gene: TRBJ2-7
v_gene: TRBV25-1
abundance: NA
d_gene: NA

CDR3aa: CASSHLTTNTGELFF
CDR3nt: TGTGCCAGCAGCCACCTGACTACTAACACCGGGGAGCTGTTTTTT
j_gene: TRBJ2-2
v_gene: TRBV7-2
abundance: NA
d_gene: NA

CDR3aa: CASSLGTPEAFF
CDR3nt: TGTGCCAGCAGCTTAGGGACACCTGAAGCTTTCTTT
j_gene: TRBJ1-1
v_gene: TRBV7-2
abundance: many
d_gene: NA

CDR3aa: CASSLNSYGGKAFF
CDR3nt: TGTGCCAGCAGCTTGAATAGTTACGGTGGCAAAGCTTTCTTT
j_gene: TRBJ1-1
v_gene: TRBV4-2
abundance: NA
d_gene: NA

CDR3aa: CASSTQGAGTGELFF
CDR3nt: TGTGCCAGCAGCACACAGGGGGCTGGGACCGGGGAGCTGTTTTTT
j_gene: TRBJ2-2
v_gene: TRBV7-2
abundance: NA
d_gene: TRBD1

CDR3aa: CASVGQGYTEAFF
CDR3nt: TGTGCCAGTGTGGGACAGGGATATACTGAAGCTTTCTTT
j_gene: TRBJ1-1
v_gene: TRBV19
abundance: few
d_gene: TRBD1

CDR3aa: CASSLMGAQPQHF
CDR3nt: TGTGCCAGCAGCTTAATGGGGGCCCAGCCCCAGCATTTT
j_gene: TRBJ1-5
v_gene: TRBV7-9
abundance: NA
d_gene: NA

CDR3aa: CASLDRAGQPQHF
CDR3nt: TGTGCCAGCTTAGACAGGGCTGGTCAGCCCCAGCATTTT
j_gene: TRBJ1-5
v_gene: TRBV25-1
abundance: NA
d_gene: TRBD1

CDR3aa: CSAGPSGRTYEQYF
CDR3nt: TGCAGTGCTGGACCTAGCGGGAGGACCTACGAGCAGTACTTC
j_gene: TRBJ2-7
v_gene: TRBV20-1
abundance: NA
d_gene: TRBD2

CDR3aa: CASSRKGAGGKVEQHF
CDR3nt: TGTGCCAGCAGCCGAAAGGGGGCGGGAGGGAAGGTCGAGCAGCACTTC
j_gene: TRBJ2-7
v_gene: TRBV2
abundance: once
d_gene: TRBD2

CDR3aa: CASTKSGTSNQPQHF
CDR3nt: TGTGCCAGTACAAAGTCAGGAACGAGCAATCAGCCCCAGCATTTT
j_gene: TRBJ1-5
v_gene: TRBV19
abundance: NA
d_gene: NA

CDR3aa: CSVMGALSNQPQHF
CDR3nt: TGCAGTGTTATGGGCGCACTTAGCAATCAGCCCCAGCATTTT
j_gene: TRBJ1-5
v_gene: TRBV20-1
abundance: NA
d_gene: NA

CDR3aa: CASSPTDRTEAFF
CDR3nt: TGTGCCAGCAGCCCAACGGATCGAACTGAAGCTTTCTTT
j_gene: TRBJ1-1
v_gene: TRBV7-3
abundance: NA
d_gene: NA